The rows below give T cell receptor beta chains drawn from one sample of a study of early T cells in non-severe SARS-CoV-2 infection. TCRdb ran MiXCR on the 5' RACE reads and lists one entry per CDR3 protein. The profile shows 30,000 or so distinct CDR3 sequences, approximately 7% of them singletons. The sample consisted of whole blood. Source of these receptors: an adult who was a healthcare worker with PCR-confirmed SARS-CoV-2 infection or an uninfected control (not recorded which). Both conserved end residues are trimmed from each CDR3. Fields, in order: D gene, V gene, J gene, CDR3 protein. D genes are given only for firm matches.

d_gene: -
v_gene: TRBV20-1
j_gene: TRBJ1-1
CDR3aa: SAAGQRDTEAF

d_gene: TRBD1
v_gene: TRBV28
j_gene: TRBJ1-5
CDR3aa: ASSFSTGGAGQPQH

d_gene: TRBD1
v_gene: TRBV20-1
j_gene: TRBJ1-2
CDR3aa: STGGNYGYT

d_gene: -
v_gene: TRBV7-2
j_gene: TRBJ1-6
CDR3aa: ASSLEVSGGRRNSPLH

d_gene: TRBD1
v_gene: TRBV20-1
j_gene: TRBJ2-1
CDR3aa: SASPAGGRNEQF

d_gene: -
v_gene: TRBV29-1
j_gene: TRBJ2-7
CDR3aa: SVLTGGYEQY

d_gene: -
v_gene: TRBV30
j_gene: TRBJ1-5
CDR3aa: AWALEGWYQPQH

d_gene: -
v_gene: TRBV20-1
j_gene: TRBJ2-7
CDR3aa: SAPTLEVASEQY

d_gene: -
v_gene: TRBV6-5
j_gene: TRBJ1-6
CDR3aa: ASKGSSYNSPLH

d_gene: TRBD2
v_gene: TRBV18
j_gene: TRBJ2-3
CDR3aa: ASNSGSTDTQY

d_gene: -
v_gene: TRBV6-5
j_gene: TRBJ1-2
CDR3aa: ASSLGQFYGYT

d_gene: TRBD1
v_gene: TRBV20-1
j_gene: TRBJ2-1
CDR3aa: SARDLLFHSGQGARNEQF

d_gene: TRBD1
v_gene: TRBV20-1
j_gene: TRBJ2-3
CDR3aa: SAPGQGQDTQY

d_gene: TRBD1
v_gene: TRBV6-6
j_gene: TRBJ1-3
CDR3aa: ASSPDRGTGNTIY

d_gene: -
v_gene: TRBV27
j_gene: TRBJ1-2
CDR3aa: ASSDAADYGYT

d_gene: -
v_gene: TRBV24-1
j_gene: TRBJ1-1
CDR3aa: ATRRNRNTEAF

d_gene: -
v_gene: TRBV7-6
j_gene: TRBJ2-1
CDR3aa: ASSLVGGSSYNEQF

d_gene: -
v_gene: TRBV20-1
j_gene: TRBJ1-1
CDR3aa: RTPEAF

d_gene: -
v_gene: TRBV7-2
j_gene: TRBJ1-6
CDR3aa: ASSLLIRGSYNSPLH

d_gene: -
v_gene: TRBV4-1
j_gene: TRBJ2-2
CDR3aa: ASSQDTRDTRTGELF

d_gene: -
v_gene: TRBV19
j_gene: TRBJ2-3
CDR3aa: ASSITDTQY

d_gene: -
v_gene: TRBV6-1
j_gene: TRBJ2-7
CDR3aa: ASSEQGLSYEQY

d_gene: -
v_gene: TRBV6-2/TRBV6-3
j_gene: TRBJ2-6
CDR3aa: AGRRAGANVLT

d_gene: -
v_gene: TRBV16
j_gene: TRBJ1-2
CDR3aa: ASSHGESYGYT

d_gene: -
v_gene: TRBV12-5
j_gene: TRBJ1-6
CDR3aa: ARVEQVSSIRSPLH

d_gene: -
v_gene: TRBV7-8
j_gene: TRBJ2-7
CDR3aa: ASSLGGMNLYEQY

d_gene: -
v_gene: TRBV21-1
j_gene: TRBJ2-7
CDR3aa: ASSKEEGADLSYEQY

d_gene: -
v_gene: TRBV11-2
j_gene: TRBJ2-5
CDR3aa: ASRGGLKETQY

d_gene: -
v_gene: TRBV6-1
j_gene: TRBJ2-3
CDR3aa: ASSDWSTDTQY

d_gene: -
v_gene: TRBV7-2
j_gene: TRBJ2-1
CDR3aa: ASSLSLARQF

d_gene: -
v_gene: TRBV11-2
j_gene: TRBJ2-7
CDR3aa: ASSSGDGGYEQY

d_gene: TRBD1
v_gene: TRBV25-1
j_gene: TRBJ1-1
CDR3aa: ASSDKQGGTEAF

d_gene: -
v_gene: TRBV6-5
j_gene: TRBJ2-6
CDR3aa: ASSSLSGANVLT

d_gene: TRBD2
v_gene: TRBV20-1
j_gene: TRBJ2-1
CDR3aa: SAPRTSGDNEQF

d_gene: TRBD1
v_gene: TRBV29-1
j_gene: TRBJ1-6
CDR3aa: SVRETGGGSPLH

d_gene: -
v_gene: TRBV29-1
j_gene: TRBJ2-7
CDR3aa: SVLGPRGEQY

d_gene: TRBD1
v_gene: TRBV18
j_gene: TRBJ2-1
CDR3aa: ASSLGTGYYNEQF

d_gene: -
v_gene: TRBV2
j_gene: TRBJ2-7
CDR3aa: ASSVDSGTPNYEQY

d_gene: -
v_gene: TRBV28
j_gene: TRBJ1-2
CDR3aa: ASSPQGFRPRDYGYT

d_gene: -
v_gene: TRBV10-3
j_gene: TRBJ1-1
CDR3aa: AISPQAGDTEAF

d_gene: TRBD2
v_gene: TRBV6-5
j_gene: TRBJ2-1
CDR3aa: ASSYGTRGGEQF

d_gene: -
v_gene: TRBV20-1
j_gene: TRBJ2-7
CDR3aa: SARDGGAGPYEQY

d_gene: TRBD1
v_gene: TRBV27
j_gene: TRBJ1-1
CDR3aa: ASSLTGDTEAF

d_gene: -
v_gene: TRBV20-1
j_gene: TRBJ2-3
CDR3aa: SARDSGSSTDTQY

d_gene: TRBD2
v_gene: TRBV7-2
j_gene: TRBJ2-1
CDR3aa: ASSFSGTSGFYEQF

d_gene: TRBD1
v_gene: TRBV5-4
j_gene: TRBJ1-2
CDR3aa: ASSRRDSLLYNYGYT

d_gene: -
v_gene: TRBV21-1
j_gene: TRBJ1-1
CDR3aa: ASSKEGPQDTEAF

d_gene: -
v_gene: TRBV5-1
j_gene: TRBJ2-7
CDR3aa: ASSLARIAVPTYEQY

d_gene: TRBD2
v_gene: TRBV4-1
j_gene: TRBJ2-1
CDR3aa: ASSQLLAGVGHEQF

d_gene: -
v_gene: TRBV27
j_gene: TRBJ1-4
CDR3aa: ASSNTGYANEKLF

d_gene: TRBD1
v_gene: TRBV5-6
j_gene: TRBJ1-1
CDR3aa: ASSLGTGAEAF

d_gene: TRBD2
v_gene: TRBV28
j_gene: TRBJ2-2
CDR3aa: ASSLLAGGFGELF

d_gene: -
v_gene: TRBV3-1
j_gene: TRBJ2-7
CDR3aa: ASSQDRRSEQY

d_gene: -
v_gene: TRBV5-1
j_gene: TRBJ2-1
CDR3aa: ASSSGDFNNEQF